This T cell receptor (beta chain) was retrieved from a study of blood T cell repertoires in COVID-19. The overall study: Whether acute or convalescent, the COVID-19 samples came from the United States, Italy and Spain. From T cells, B-cell-depleted T cells, or PBMCs came the material, which was cDNA or gDNA.

This CDR3 is 15 amino acids long. CDR1 SGHAT and CDR2 FQNNGV come from the germline V gene. After removal of 4 bases from V and 5 bases from J, the junction contained 8 bases not matched to a gene. In the original workflow: Estimated nucleated cell counts came from reference gene primer amplification. Profiling relied on immunoSEQ multiplex PCR, and the TCRdb table lists in-frame clones only, not all of them. D and trimming were read from the DNA, whereas the V and J calls and clone size are those reported in that table. The table has fewer than 200,000 clones, around 80% seen once. Sequencing was carried out using peripheral blood. The rearrangement links TRBV11-2 to TRBJ1-1, with 9 bases identical to TRBD1. This TCR was recovered from a human donor in a cohort sampled during active COVID-19. The CDR3 region has the DNA TGTGCCAGCAGCTCATACAGGGGGCGCGGAACTGAAGCTTTCTTT. The encoded protein is CASSSYRGRGTEAFF.